This T cell receptor beta chain was sequenced for a study of cytomegalovirus exposure and HLA in healthy donors. CDR3 length: 14 residues. Germline trimming cut 11 bases from V and 1 base from J; bases unmatched to any gene: 10. The germline V gene has CDR1 MNHEY and CDR2 SVGAGI. A remark on this clone: Its antigen is not identified.

Study results and caveats: A classifier reportedly called cytomegalovirus status with high sensitivity and specificity.

PCR amplification relied on 60 Vbeta primers (plus 13 Jbeta primers). Sequencing used immunoSEQ multiplex PCR; TCRdb keeps in-frame clones, though not all of them. The table shows 120,000 or so clones, with roughly 9% occurring only once. The sequence was collected from a woman in her thirties or forties in good health and CMV-seropositive. The sequencing sample was made of PBMCs. The chain employs TRBV6-5 and TRBJ2-5; 7 nucleotides agree with TRBD2. The CDR3 coding sequence is TGTGCCGCCCGGAGAGCGGGGCTCCAAGAGACCCAGTACTTC. Its protein is CAARRAGLQETQYF.